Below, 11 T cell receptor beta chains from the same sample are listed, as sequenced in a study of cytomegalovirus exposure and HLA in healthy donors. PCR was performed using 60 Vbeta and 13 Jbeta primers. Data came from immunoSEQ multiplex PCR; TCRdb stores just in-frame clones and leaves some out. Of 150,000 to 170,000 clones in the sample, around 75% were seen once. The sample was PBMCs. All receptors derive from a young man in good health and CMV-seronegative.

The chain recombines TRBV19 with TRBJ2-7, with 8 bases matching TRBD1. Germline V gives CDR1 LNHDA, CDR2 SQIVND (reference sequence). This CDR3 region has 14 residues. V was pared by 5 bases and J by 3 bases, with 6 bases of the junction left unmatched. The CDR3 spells CASSFDRGGYEQYF. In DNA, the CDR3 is TGTGCCAGTAGTTTCGACAGGGGCGGCTACGAGCAGTACTTC.

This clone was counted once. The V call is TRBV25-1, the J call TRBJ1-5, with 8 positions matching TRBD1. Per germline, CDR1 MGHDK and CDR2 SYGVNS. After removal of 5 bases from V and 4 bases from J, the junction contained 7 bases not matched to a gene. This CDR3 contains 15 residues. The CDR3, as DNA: TGTGCCAGCAGTCCCCTGGACAGGGAGAATCAGCCCCAGCATTTT. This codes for CASSPLDRENQPQHF.

CDR3 protein: CASSPQGSETQYF. CDR3 coding DNA: TGTGCCAGCAGCCCTCAGGGGTCGGAGACCCAGTACTTC. V usage is TRBV7-9 and J usage is TRBJ2-5, with a tentative D call TRBD1 (6 bases). In germline, CDR1 is SEHNR, CDR2 FQNEAQ (reference sequence). With 5 bases removed from V and 5 bases from J, the gap between germline ends came to 12 bases. This CDR3 has 13 amino acids.

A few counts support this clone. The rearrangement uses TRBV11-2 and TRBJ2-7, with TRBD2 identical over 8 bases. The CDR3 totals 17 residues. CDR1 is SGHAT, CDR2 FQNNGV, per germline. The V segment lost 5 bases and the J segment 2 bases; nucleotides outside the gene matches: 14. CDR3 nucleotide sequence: TGTGCCAGCAGCCCAATCAAAAGGCGGGAGGCCGCCTACGAGCAGTACTTC. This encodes CASSPIKRREAAYEQYF.

DNA for the CDR3: TGTGCCTGGAATGAGGGGGCGCCCACTGAAGCTTTCTTT. It specifies CAWNEGAPTEAFF. The V and J genes are TRBV30 and TRBJ1-1; 7 bases line up with TRBD1. Germline assignment: CDR1 GTSNPN and CDR2 SVGIG (reference sequence). There are 13 residues in the CDR3. V was clipped by 4 bases and J by 4 bases; unmatched bases: 6.

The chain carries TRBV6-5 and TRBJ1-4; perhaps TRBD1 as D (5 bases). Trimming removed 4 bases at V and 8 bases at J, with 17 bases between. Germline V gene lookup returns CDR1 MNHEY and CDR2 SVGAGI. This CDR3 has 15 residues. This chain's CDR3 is CASSSPRGVGEKLFF. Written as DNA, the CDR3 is TGTGCCAGCAGTTCCCCACGGGGGGTGGGCGAAAAACTGTTTTTT.

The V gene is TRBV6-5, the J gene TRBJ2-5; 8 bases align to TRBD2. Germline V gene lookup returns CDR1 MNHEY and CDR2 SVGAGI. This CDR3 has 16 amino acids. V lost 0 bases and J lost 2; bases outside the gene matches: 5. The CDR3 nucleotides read TGTGCCAGCAGTTACTCGAGTAGCGGGGCACAAGAGACCCAGTACTTC. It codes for CASSYSSSGAQETQYF.

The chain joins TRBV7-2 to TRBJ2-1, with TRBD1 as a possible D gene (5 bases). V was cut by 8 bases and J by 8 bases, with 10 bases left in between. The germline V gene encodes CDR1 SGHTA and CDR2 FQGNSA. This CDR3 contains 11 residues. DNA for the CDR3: TGTGCCAGCCGGGTAGGGGATGAGCAGTTCTTC. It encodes CASRVGDEQFF.

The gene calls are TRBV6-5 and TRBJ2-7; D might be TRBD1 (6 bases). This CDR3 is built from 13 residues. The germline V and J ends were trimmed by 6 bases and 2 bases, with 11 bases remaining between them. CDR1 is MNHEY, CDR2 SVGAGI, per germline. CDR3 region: CASSRDITYEQYF. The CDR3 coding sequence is TGTGCCAGCAGCCGGGACATAACCTACGAGCAGTACTTC.

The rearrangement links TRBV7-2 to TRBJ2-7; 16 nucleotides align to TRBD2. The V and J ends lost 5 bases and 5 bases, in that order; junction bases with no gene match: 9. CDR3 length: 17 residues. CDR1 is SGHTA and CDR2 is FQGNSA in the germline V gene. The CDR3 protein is CASSHGTSGRAYHEQYF. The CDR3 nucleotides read TGTGCCAGCAGCCACGGGACTAGCGGGAGGGCCTACCACGAGCAGTACTTC.

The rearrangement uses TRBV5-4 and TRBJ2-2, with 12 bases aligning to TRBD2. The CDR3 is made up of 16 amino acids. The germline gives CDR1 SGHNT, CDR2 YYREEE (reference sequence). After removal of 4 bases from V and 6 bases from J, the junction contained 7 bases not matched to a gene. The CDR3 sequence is CASSLRTSGIPGELFF. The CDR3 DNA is TGTGCCAGCAGCCTCCGGACTAGCGGGATCCCCGGGGAGCTGTTTTTT.